A selection of T cell receptor beta chains follows, all from one sample in a study of T cell responses to AZD1222 COVID-19 vaccine. The protocol was immunoSEQ multiplex PCR, while the TCRdb copy is restricted to in-frame clones and leaves out a portion. The profile shows roughly 120,000 clones, just under 95% of them singletons. Sample: peripheral blood, taken 28 days after the second AZD1222 dose. These receptors were taken from an adult who received the AZD1222 COVID-19 vaccine. The CDR3 runs from the conserved cysteine through the conserved F or W. The D gene is left open where the match is weak. Clone size is given for some rows only: seen once, a few or many times, or a class if the clone is expanded.

d_call: -
j_call: TRBJ2-3
clone_size: -
v_call: TRBV7-9
cdr3_nt: TGTGCCAGCAGCTCTCGACAGGTGATCACAGATACGCAGTATTTT
cdr3_aa: CASSSRQVITDTQYF

d_call: -
j_call: TRBJ2-7
clone_size: once
v_call: TRBV5-1
cdr3_nt: TGCGCCAGCAGCTTGGGGAGCAACTCCTACGAGCAGTACTTC
cdr3_aa: CASSLGSNSYEQYF

d_call: -
j_call: TRBJ2-3
clone_size: -
v_call: TRBV12-3/TRBV12-4
cdr3_nt: TGTGCCAGCAGCAACACAGATACGCAGTATTTT
cdr3_aa: CASSNTDTQYF

d_call: -
j_call: TRBJ2-7
clone_size: -
v_call: TRBV5-1
cdr3_nt: TGCGCCAGCAGTTTCGACAGGAGCTACGAGCAGTACTTC
cdr3_aa: CASSFDRSYEQYF

d_call: -
j_call: TRBJ1-1
clone_size: -
v_call: TRBV18
cdr3_nt: TGTGCCAGCTCACCAACTGTTGGGGGTGGTGATGAAGCTTTCTTT
cdr3_aa: CASSPTVGGGDEAFF

d_call: -
j_call: TRBJ2-1
clone_size: -
v_call: TRBV6-6
cdr3_nt: TGTGCCAGCAGTTACTCGATCGTAGGGGACAATGAGCAGTTCTTC
cdr3_aa: CASSYSIVGDNEQFF

d_call: TRBD2
j_call: TRBJ2-1
clone_size: -
v_call: TRBV11-2
cdr3_nt: TGTGCCAGCGTCGGGACTAGCGGGGGCGATGAGCAGTTCTTC
cdr3_aa: CASVGTSGGDEQFF

d_call: -
j_call: TRBJ2-2
clone_size: -
v_call: TRBV7-3
cdr3_nt: TGTGCCAGCAGCTTAAGTTCGAACACCGGGGAGCTGTTTTTT
cdr3_aa: CASSLSSNTGELFF

d_call: TRBD2
j_call: TRBJ2-7
clone_size: -
v_call: TRBV5-1
cdr3_nt: TGCGCCAGCAGCGGGACTAGCGGGGGCTACGAGCAGTACTTC
cdr3_aa: CASSGTSGGYEQYF

d_call: -
j_call: TRBJ2-7
clone_size: -
v_call: TRBV28
cdr3_nt: TGTGCCAGCAGTTTGGTGTACAGCTCCTACGAGCAGTACTTC
cdr3_aa: CASSLVYSSYEQYF

d_call: -
j_call: TRBJ1-2
clone_size: once
v_call: TRBV27
cdr3_nt: TGTGCCACCCGAGCGGCAGGGGTGATTGGCTACACCTTC
cdr3_aa: CATRAAGVIGYTF

d_call: -
j_call: TRBJ2-1
clone_size: -
v_call: TRBV5-6
cdr3_nt: TGTGCCAGCAGCCCCGGGATCCGTCCGAATGAGCAGTTCTTC
cdr3_aa: CASSPGIRPNEQFF

d_call: -
j_call: TRBJ1-2
clone_size: -
v_call: TRBV5-1
cdr3_nt: TGCGCCAGCAGCTTGGAACAGGGAATTGATGGCTACACCTTC
cdr3_aa: CASSLEQGIDGYTF

d_call: -
j_call: TRBJ1-1
clone_size: -
v_call: TRBV7-9
cdr3_nt: TGTGCCAGCAGCCTAGTAGGTGCTGAAGCTTTCTTT
cdr3_aa: CASSLVGAEAFF

d_call: TRBD2
j_call: TRBJ2-1
clone_size: -
v_call: TRBV27
cdr3_nt: TGTGCCAGCAGTTTAACCGGGCCGGCGGGGGTTTCCTACAATGAGCAGTTCTTC
cdr3_aa: CASSLTGPAGVSYNEQFF

d_call: TRBD1
j_call: TRBJ1-5
clone_size: -
v_call: TRBV6-5
cdr3_nt: TGTGCCAGCAGTTACTCGGGCGGACAGGGGCAGCCCCAGCATTTT
cdr3_aa: CASSYSGGQGQPQHF

d_call: -
j_call: TRBJ1-1
clone_size: -
v_call: TRBV7-2
cdr3_nt: TGTGCCAGCAGCCCCGGGACACCCACTGAAGCTTTCTTT
cdr3_aa: CASSPGTPTEAFF

d_call: TRBD2
j_call: TRBJ2-7
clone_size: -
v_call: TRBV28
cdr3_nt: TGTGCCAGCAGTTTATACGGCGGGGGCTACGAGCAGTACTTC
cdr3_aa: CASSLYGGGYEQYF

d_call: -
j_call: TRBJ2-7
clone_size: once
v_call: TRBV7-8
cdr3_nt: TGTGCCAGCAGCTTAAGACGAACCTACGAGCAGTACTTC
cdr3_aa: CASSLRRTYEQYF

d_call: -
j_call: TRBJ1-5
clone_size: -
v_call: TRBV12-3/TRBV12-4
cdr3_nt: TGTGCCAGCAGGCAGGAGAGCAATCAGCCCCAGCATTTT
cdr3_aa: CASRQESNQPQHF

d_call: -
j_call: TRBJ1-1
clone_size: -
v_call: TRBV29-1
cdr3_nt: TGCAGCGTTATGTCGGGGTGGCCTGAAGCTTTCTTT
cdr3_aa: CSVMSGWPEAFF

d_call: -
j_call: TRBJ2-7
clone_size: -
v_call: TRBV7-9
cdr3_nt: TGTGCCAGCAGCTTAGAACAGGGCACCTACGAGCAGTACTTC
cdr3_aa: CASSLEQGTYEQYF

d_call: TRBD2
j_call: TRBJ2-5
clone_size: -
v_call: TRBV5-6
cdr3_nt: TGTGCCAGCAGATTCAGCACTAGCGGCCAAGGGAGAGAGACCCAGTACTTC
cdr3_aa: CASRFSTSGQGRETQYF

d_call: TRBD2
j_call: TRBJ2-1
clone_size: -
v_call: TRBV13
cdr3_nt: TGTGCCAGCAGCTTAGAACTAGCGGGGGGCAAAAATGAGCAGTTCTTC
cdr3_aa: CASSLELAGGKNEQFF

d_call: TRBD1
j_call: TRBJ2-6
clone_size: -
v_call: TRBV6-4
cdr3_nt: TGTGCCAGCAGGCGAGGGGCAGGGGGTTCTGGGGCCAACGTCCTGACTTTC
cdr3_aa: CASRRGAGGSGANVLTF

d_call: -
j_call: TRBJ1-4
clone_size: few
v_call: TRBV27
cdr3_nt: TGTGCCAGCAGCAAACGACGAACGTATAATGAAAAACTGTTTTTT
cdr3_aa: CASSKRRTYNEKLFF

d_call: -
j_call: TRBJ2-1
clone_size: -
v_call: TRBV6-5
cdr3_nt: TGTGCCAGCACCAAAACCGGTTTGAACTACAATGAGCAGTTCTTC
cdr3_aa: CASTKTGLNYNEQFF

d_call: -
j_call: TRBJ1-1
clone_size: -
v_call: TRBV11-2
cdr3_nt: TGTGCCAGCAGCTTAGTCCTGGTGGCTTTCTTT
cdr3_aa: CASSLVLVAFF

d_call: -
j_call: TRBJ1-6
clone_size: -
v_call: TRBV10-2
cdr3_nt: TGCGCCAGCAAGAACAGTCGGGGGGATTCACCCCTCCACTTT
cdr3_aa: CASKNSRGDSPLHF

d_call: TRBD2
j_call: TRBJ2-1
clone_size: -
v_call: TRBV3-1/TRBV3-2
cdr3_nt: TGTGCCAGCAGCCAAGTGGGCGGGGGGGCCAAAAATGAGCAGTTCTTC
cdr3_aa: CASSQVGGGAKNEQFF

d_call: -
j_call: TRBJ2-6
clone_size: -
v_call: TRBV5-1
cdr3_nt: TGCGCCAGCAGTCCTCGCGGCGTGGGGGCCAACGTCCTGACTTTC
cdr3_aa: CASSPRGVGANVLTF

d_call: -
j_call: TRBJ1-2
clone_size: -
v_call: TRBV6-2/TRBV6-3
cdr3_nt: TGTGCCAGCAGTTCCTCTGGGAGAAGGTATGGCTACACCTTC
cdr3_aa: CASSSSGRRYGYTF

d_call: TRBD2
j_call: TRBJ2-5
clone_size: -
v_call: TRBV5-5
cdr3_nt: TGTGCCAGCAGCTTGGGGGGACTAGCGGAACAAGAGACCCAGTACTTC
cdr3_aa: CASSLGGLAEQETQYF

d_call: TRBD2
j_call: TRBJ2-1
clone_size: -
v_call: TRBV19
cdr3_nt: TGTGCCAGTAGTATGCGGGGACTAGCGGGGGGCTTAGACTACAATGAGCAGTTCTTC
cdr3_aa: CASSMRGLAGGLDYNEQFF

d_call: TRBD2
j_call: TRBJ2-3
clone_size: -
v_call: TRBV7-2
cdr3_nt: TGTGCCAGCAGCTTAGTCGGGGGGGACCCAGATACGCAGTATTTT
cdr3_aa: CASSLVGGDPDTQYF

d_call: -
j_call: TRBJ1-2
clone_size: -
v_call: TRBV19
cdr3_nt: TGTGCCAGTAGTATCCAGGGGTCCTATGGCTACACCTTC
cdr3_aa: CASSIQGSYGYTF

d_call: -
j_call: TRBJ2-7
clone_size: -
v_call: TRBV5-6
cdr3_nt: TGTGCCAGCAGCCTTCTTCGGCTGGGGGGTGACGAGCAGTACTTC
cdr3_aa: CASSLLRLGGDEQYF

d_call: TRBD2
j_call: TRBJ2-1
clone_size: -
v_call: TRBV7-8
cdr3_nt: TGTGCCAGCAGGCCTGCGCGGGAGCGGTGGGGGGAGTTCTTC
cdr3_aa: CASRPARERWGEFF

d_call: TRBD1
j_call: TRBJ1-5
clone_size: -
v_call: TRBV18
cdr3_nt: TGTGCCAGCTCACCAGGGGCAGGGGGCGGTGGTCAGCCCCAGCATTTT
cdr3_aa: CASSPGAGGGGQPQHF

d_call: TRBD1
j_call: TRBJ1-3
clone_size: -
v_call: TRBV5-1
cdr3_nt: TGCGCCAGCAGCTTGGAAGGACAGGGCGACGGAAACACCATATATTTT
cdr3_aa: CASSLEGQGDGNTIYF